The 29 T cell receptor beta chains presented below share a single source sample, sequenced in a study of shared clonotypes between healthy human individuals. Using immunoSEQ multiplex PCR, the repertoire was profiled, and TCRdb retains in-frame clones only, with some absent. The data contain about a million clones, around 74% of them singletons. Sequenced material: memory CD4+ T cells sorted from blood. The subset: CD45RA-negative fraction. The receptors stem from a man between 18 and 35 years old in good health.

The chain recombines TRBV10-2 with TRBJ2-7, with D tentatively TRBD2 (6 bases). V lost 4 bases, J lost 7 bases, and 17 bases lay in between. CDR1 and CDR2 from the germline V gene are WSHSY and SAAADI. The CDR3 totals 14 residues. The DNA of the CDR3 is TGCGCCAGCAGTGGATCATCCGGGAGTACGGAGCAGTACTTC. Translation gives CASSGSSGSTEQYF.

This sequence joins TRBV18 and TRBJ1-5; 9 nucleotides line up with TRBD1. The CDR3 consists of 15 residues. J gave up 3 bases and V 5 bases, and 5 bases lay outside the gene matches. The germline gives CDR1 KGHSH, CDR2 LQKENI. The CDR3 bases are TGTGCCAGCTCAGGACAGGGGAGGCCCAATCAGCCCCAGCATTTT. Protein product: CASSGQGRPNQPQHF.

In this sample, this clone turned up many times. V usage is TRBV10-3 and J usage is TRBJ2-1, with 9 positions matching TRBD2. The CDR3 spans 15 residues. V lost 4 bases and J lost 9; bases outside the gene matches: 10. Germline V gene data show CDR1 as ENHRY and CDR2 as SYGVKD. Here the CDR3 reads CAISGIAGAESEQFF. CDR3 nucleotides: TGTGCCATCAGTGGAATAGCGGGAGCGGAGTCTGAGCAGTTCTTC.

This clone has just a few counts. The chain has TRBV5-6 and TRBJ1-1, with 12 bases matching TRBD1. Germline trimming cut 4 bases from V and 4 bases from J; bases unmatched to any gene: 8. The CDR3 is 16 residues long. The germline V gene encodes CDR1 SGHDT and CDR2 YYEEEE. CDR3 sequence: CASSGDRGREGTEAFF. For the CDR3, the DNA is TGTGCCAGCAGCGGGGACAGGGGGCGCGAGGGCACTGAAGCTTTCTTT.

CDR3 residues: CASSQGTGSLNEKLFF. The CDR3 region has the DNA TGTGCCAGCAGCCAAGGGACAGGATCACTTAATGAAAAACTGTTTTTT. The rearrangement joins TRBV14 to TRBJ1-4; 7 bases agree with TRBD1. CDR3 length equals 16 residues. V was clipped by 1 base and J by 4 bases; unmatched bases: 6. The germline CDR1 and CDR2 sequences are SGHDN and FVKESK.

The rearrangement joins TRBV5-8 to TRBJ1-1; no firm D call. The germline gives CDR1 SGHTS, CDR2 YDEGEE. The CDR3 runs 12 residues. The V end lost 2 bases, the J end lost 7 bases, and 9 bases lay between the germline ends. The CDR3 coding sequence is TGTGCCAGCAGCTTAGTCTCCGGTGAAGCTTTCTTT. This codes for CASSLVSGEAFF.

This CDR3 is CASSYSRGSQNYGYTF. The CDR3 bases are TGTGCCAGCAGTTACTCTCGGGGGAGCCAGAACTATGGCTACACCTTC. The rearrangement uses TRBV6-6 and TRBJ1-2; D may be TRBD1 (5 bases). This CDR3 is built from 16 residues. The germline V gene has CDR1 MNHNY and CDR2 SVGAGI (reference sequence). V lost 0 bases and J 2 bases, leaving 13 bases between the germline ends.

The chain recombines TRBV5-1 with TRBJ2-3; no reliable D call. CDR1 and CDR2 from the germline V gene are SGHRS and YFSETQ. The germline V and J ends were trimmed by 4 bases and 5 bases, with 17 bases remaining between them. The CDR3 spans 15 residues. CDR3 coding DNA: TGCGCCAGCAGCACCCAGTTGTGGGGTTTAGATACGCAGTATTTT. This encodes CASSTQLWGLDTQYF. The whole variable domain, remainder taken from reference TRBV5-1 and TRBJ2-3, is KAGVTQTPRYLIKTRGQQVTLSCSPISGHRSVSWYQQTPGQGLQFLFEYFSETQRNKGNFPGRFSGRQFSNSRSEMNVSTLELGDSALYLCASSTQLWGLDTQYFGPGTRLTVL.

V usage is TRBV7-2 and J usage is TRBJ2-1, with 9 bases that match TRBD2. With V trimmed by 0 bases and J by 6 bases, 6 bases remained unmatched. Germline CDR1 is SGHTA and CDR2 is FQGNSA. The CDR3 loop spans 16 amino acids. In DNA, the CDR3 is TGTGCCAGCAGCTTAGCACTAGCGGGCCCCCCCAATGAGCAGTTCTTC. Amino acid sequence: CASSLALAGPPNEQFF.

V usage is TRBV6-1 and J usage is TRBJ1-4, with a possible D match to TRBD1 (6 bases). Germline loops: CDR1 MNHNS, CDR2 SASEGT. This CDR3 has 15 amino acids. V gave up 6 bases and J gave up 6 bases, with 17 bases separating them. CDR3 nucleotide sequence: TGTGCCAGCAGAGATCTCAGGGGATTCGATGAAAAACTGTTTTTT. Residues: CASRDLRGFDEKLFF.

The chain carries TRBV28 and TRBJ1-4, with 7 bases fitting TRBD1. This CDR3 is 14 amino acids long. V trimming: 8 bases; J trimming: 7 bases; junction bases outside the gene matches: 10. The germline CDR1 and CDR2 sequences are MDHEN and SYDVKM. In DNA, the CDR3 is TGTGCCAGCCTTGCAGGGGGAGGCGGTGAAAAACTGTTTTTT. This gives the protein CASLAGGGGEKLFF.

This sequence joins TRBV4-1 and TRBJ1-3; TRBD1 aligns across 7 bases. CDR1 and CDR2 from the germline V gene are MGHRA and YSYEKL. This CDR3 contains 16 residues. Germline trimming cut 0 bases from V and 0 bases from J; bases unmatched to any gene: 2. The CDR3 is CASSQDRGFSGNTIYF. The CDR3 region has the DNA TGCGCCAGCAGCCAAGACAGGGGGTTCTCTGGAAACACCATATATTTT.

This rearrangement joins TRBV6-5 to TRBJ2-5, with D unclear. Germline V gene data show CDR1 as MNHEY and CDR2 as SVGAGI. The CDR3 contains 13 residues. The germline V and J ends were trimmed by 6 bases and 5 bases, with 13 bases remaining between them. The chain's CDR3 is CASRSPLGETQYF. CDR3 DNA: TGTGCCAGCAGGAGTCCCCTTGGGGAGACCCAGTACTTC.

The chain uses TRBV5-4 and TRBJ2-3; weak D call: TRBD1 (6 bases). The V gene's germline CDR1 is SGHNT and CDR2 YYREEE (reference sequence). Trimming took 4 bases from V and 1 from J, leaving 16 bases between them. CDR3 length equals 16 residues. The CDR3 sequence: CASSPQGGVGTDTQYF. DNA of the CDR3: TGTGCCAGCAGCCCACAGGGTGGGGTCGGCACAGATACGCAGTATTTT.

The chain links TRBV7-8 to TRBJ2-3; D is unclear. V was pared by 1 base and J by 4 bases, with 9 bases between. The CDR3 spans 14 residues. CDR1 and CDR2 (germline): SGHVS, FQNEAQ. CDR3 region: CASSLGQSPDTQYF. CDR3 in DNA: TGTGCCAGCAGCTTAGGGCAGAGTCCAGATACGCAGTATTTT.

J is TRBJ2-5 and V is TRBV11-2, with 7 bases lining up with TRBD2. CDR3 length: 15 amino acids. The V and J ends lost 5 bases and 5 bases, in that order; junction bases with no gene match: 11. CDR1 is SGHAT and CDR2 is FQNNGV in the germline V gene. CDR3 amino acids: CASSPGREKGETQYF. The DNA of the CDR3 is TGTGCCAGCAGCCCGGGGCGGGAGAAGGGGGAGACCCAGTACTTC.

The V call is TRBV30, the J call TRBJ1-2; 7 nucleotides agree with TRBD1. CDR3 length equals 14 residues. From germline, CDR1 is GTSNPN and CDR2 SVGIG (reference sequence). V was clipped by 2 bases and J by 2 bases; unmatched bases: 5. The CDR3: CAWSSAGGNYGYTF. In nucleotides, the CDR3 is TGTGCCTGGAGTTCCGCAGGGGGAAACTATGGCTACACCTTC.

The genes are TRBV19 and TRBJ2-2; D is uncertain. The CDR3 runs to 14 residues. Germline V lookup: CDR1 LNHDA, CDR2 SQIVND (reference sequence). V dropped 6 bases and J dropped 2 bases, with 10 bases sitting between them. CDR3 residues: CASRRIGNTGELFF. CDR3 nucleotides: TGTGCCAGTAGAAGGATAGGAAACACCGGGGAGCTGTTTTTT.

This chain uses TRBV9 with TRBJ2-1, with D unresolved. V dropped 1 base and J dropped 7 bases, with 6 bases sitting between them. CDR1 and CDR2 from the germline V gene are SGDLS and YYNGEE. The CDR3 sequence is 12 residues long. The CDR3 DNA follows: TGTGCCAGCAGCGTAATCCCGAATGAGCAGTTCTTC. Amino acids: CASSVIPNEQFF.

Remarks on this clone: Other DNA variants within this sample encode the same CDR3. The gene calls are TRBV5-6 and TRBJ2-5; D gene ambiguous. Germline V lookup: CDR1 SGHDT, CDR2 YYEEEE. The V gene lost 1 base and the J gene lost 5 bases, with 6 bases spanning the gap. The CDR3 sequence is 12 residues long. The CDR3 protein is CASSLRPETQYF. The CDR3 coding sequence is TGTGCCAGCAGCTTGCGCCCGGAGACCCAGTACTTC.

This clone has just a few counts. This chain links TRBV6-6 with TRBJ2-5; the D gene is possibly TRBD1 (6 bases). The J call may be in error: the DNA end matches TRBJ2-7 better. The V gene's germline CDR1 is MNHNY and CDR2 SVGAGI (reference sequence). The CDR3 length is 13 residues. The CDR3 here is CASSSSQGNEQYF. The CDR3 DNA reads as TGTGCCAGTTCGTCTTCACAGGGCAACGAGCAGTACTTC.

The chain couples TRBV2 to TRBJ1-5, with D perhaps matching TRBD1 (5 bases). The CDR3 covers 16 residues. Trimming took off 2 bases at V and 0 bases at J, with 11 bases between the two ends. Germline V CDR1 and CDR2: SNHLY, FYNNEI. This CDR3 reads CASSELGVFSNQPQHF. CDR3 nucleotides: TGTGCCAGCAGTGAACTGGGGGTCTTTAGCAATCAGCCCCAGCATTTT.

The chain uses TRBV2 and TRBJ1-4; D is unclear. Germline V gives CDR1 SNHLY, CDR2 FYNNEI. This CDR3 contains 14 residues. V was pared by 6 bases and J by 7 bases, with 15 bases between. CDR3 DNA: TGTGCCAGCAGGGTTGAAGGTTCGGGTGAAAAACTGTTTTTT. Amino acid sequence: CASRVEGSGEKLFF.

This chain joins TRBV6-5 and TRBJ2-3; TRBD2 might be the D (5 bases). Trimming took off 0 bases at V and 2 bases at J, with 9 bases between the two ends. The CDR3 extends over 15 amino acids. Germline-derived CDR1 and CDR2 are MNHEY and SVGAGI. CDR3 region: CASSYSTDYTDTQYF. CDR3 DNA: TGTGCCAGCAGTTACTCCACAGACTACACAGATACGCAGTATTTT.

This chain uses TRBV7-9 with TRBJ2-7, with TRBD2 matching 11 bases. V was clipped by 1 base and J by 2 bases; unmatched bases: 4. The CDR3 covers 16 residues. Germline V gene data show CDR1 as SEHNR and CDR2 as FQNEAQ (reference sequence). This chain's CDR3 is CASSLEGTSGAYEQYF. Written as DNA, the CDR3 is TGTGCCAGCAGCTTAGAGGGGACTAGCGGCGCCTACGAGCAGTACTTC.

The chain links TRBV10-2 to TRBJ2-7, with TRBD2 identical over 10 bases. Germline V gene lookup returns CDR1 WSHSY and CDR2 SAAADI. The CDR3 consists of 15 residues. The V gene end was trimmed by 6 bases and the J gene end by 3 bases; junction bases not matched to a gene: 8. The CDR3 sequence: CASRLLAGRNYEQYF. DNA of the CDR3: TGCGCCAGCAGACTACTAGCGGGGAGAAACTACGAGCAGTACTTC.

V and J are TRBV6-6 and TRBJ1-2, with D uncertain. The V gene lost 7 bases and the J gene lost 8 bases, with 20 bases spanning the gap. This CDR3 has 14 residues. Germline V gene sequence: CDR1 MNHNY, CDR2 SVGAGI (reference sequence). CDR3 sequence: CASIGGGRDQGYTF. The CDR3 DNA sequence: TGTGCCAGCATCGGAGGCGGCCGAGATCAAGGCTACACCTTC.

V is TRBV20-1 and J is TRBJ2-1; D is unresolved. The CDR3 consists of 10 residues. CDR1 DFQATT and CDR2 SNEGSKA come from the germline V gene (reference sequence). V was pared by 6 bases and J by 4 bases, with 4 bases between. The CDR3 DNA reads as TGCAGTGCAGTTTACAATGAGCAGTTCTTC. Its protein is CSAVYNEQFF.

Only one count was recorded for this clone. In the same sample, other DNA sequences code for this CDR3. The chain links TRBV7-9 to TRBJ1-3, with D unclear. From germline, CDR1 is SEHNR and CDR2 FQNEAQ (reference sequence). This CDR3 is built from 12 residues. Trimming cost V 1 base and J 4 bases, with 2 bases left between them. The CDR3 DNA follows: TGTGCCAGCAGCTTAGAGGGAAACACCATATATTTT. As protein: CASSLEGNTIYF.